The 17 T cell receptor beta chains presented below share a single source sample, sequenced in a study of radiotherapy plus CTLA-4 blockade in lung cancer. Clones were read by immunoSEQ multiplex PCR, and TCRdb kept only the in-frame ones, dropping some. The sample has around 110,000 clones, roughly 86% seen once. This sample comprised peripheral blood, obtained from a patient treated with radiotherapy plus ipilimumab. These TCRs come from a human donor with non-small cell lung cancer that progressed on radiotherapy plus ipilimumab. Some clones in this sample may be carry-over from other donors' samples.

J is TRBJ2-5 and V is TRBV30; D gene ambiguous. The CDR3 contains 12 residues. Germline CDR1 GTSNPN, CDR2 SVGIG (reference sequence). V was shortened by 3 bases and J by 1 base, with 6 bases between the two germline ends. The CDR3 DNA is TGTGCCTGGAGGGTACGCCAAGAGACCCAGTACTTC. It yields the protein CAWRVRQETQYF.

This clone was detected a few times. The chain is built from TRBV4-3 and TRBJ1-2; no definite D call. Per the germline V gene, CDR1 is LGHNA and CDR2 is YSLEER. Trimming took off 6 bases at V and 1 base at J, with 6 bases between the two ends. The CDR3 sequence is 12 residues long. The CDR3 spells CASSSYNYGYTF. DNA for the CDR3: TGCGCCAGCAGTTCATATAACTATGGCTACACCTTC.

This chain uses TRBV27 with TRBJ2-1; 13 bases fit TRBD2. Trimming removed 5 bases from V and 6 bases from J; junction bases left unmatched: 7. Germline V CDR1 and CDR2: MNHEY, SMNVEV (reference sequence). The CDR3 spans 16 residues. DNA of the CDR3: TGTGCCAGCAGTAAGACTAGCGGGGGGCCCCCCAATGAGCAGTTCTTC. Its protein is CASSKTSGGPPNEQFF.

This chain joins TRBV11-2 and TRBJ1-1; tentative D call: TRBD1 (6 bases). The V gene's germline CDR1 is SGHAT and CDR2 FQNNGV. The CDR3 runs 13 residues. Between the trimmed V and J ends, which lost 4 bases and 4 bases, there was a span of 10 bases. The CDR3 coding sequence is TGTGCCAGCAGCTCCGGACAGTCCACTGAAGCTTTCTTT. Translation: CASSSGQSTEAFF.

The chain links TRBV2 to TRBJ1-1, with 7 bases matching TRBD1. This CDR3 region has 15 residues. The V segment lost 6 bases and the J segment 4 bases; nucleotides outside the gene matches: 11. The germline V gene encodes CDR1 SNHLY and CDR2 FYNNEI. CDR3: CASRMRGGVGTEAFF. The CDR3 DNA reads as TGTGCCAGCAGGATGAGAGGGGGCGTCGGCACTGAAGCTTTCTTT.

The chain links TRBV5-1 to TRBJ1-1; D may be TRBD1 (6 bases). The CDR3 is 13 amino acids. Germline V gene lookup returns CDR1 SGHRS and CDR2 YFSETQ. Trimming cost V 2 bases and J 5 bases, with 10 bases left between them. CDR3 in amino acids: CASSFAGATEAFF. The DNA for the CDR3 is TGCGCCAGCAGCTTTGCAGGGGCGACTGAAGCTTTCTTT.

The chain combines TRBV4-3 with TRBJ1-5; tentative D call: TRBD1 (5 bases). The length of the CDR3 is 14 residues. The V end was cut by 0 bases, the J end by 5 bases, with 8 bases between. Germline loops: CDR1 LGHNA, CDR2 YSLEER. This CDR3 reads CASSQDKGDQPQHF. The CDR3 DNA sequence: TGCGCCAGCAGCCAAGATAAAGGGGATCAGCCCCAGCATTTT.

The genes are TRBV5-4 and TRBJ2-1, with TRBD1 matching 7 bases. Germline CDR1 is SGHNT and CDR2 is YYREEE (reference sequence). Germline trimming cut 4 bases from V and 6 bases from J; bases unmatched to any gene: 10. The CDR3 extends over 15 amino acids. CDR3 coding DNA: TGTGCCAGCAGCGCAGGGACCAGGGACAGCAATGAGCAGTTCTTC. Translating it yields CASSAGTRDSNEQFF.

In this sample, this clone turned up once. V is TRBV11-2 and J is TRBJ2-7; D possibly matches TRBD1 or TRBD2 (5 bases each). CDR1 is SGHAT and CDR2 is FQNNGV in the germline V gene. The CDR3 spans 13 residues. The V end was cut by 5 bases, the J end by 7 bases, with 15 bases between. The CDR3 protein is CASSISGTGEQYF. In nucleotides, the CDR3 is TGTGCCAGCAGCATCTCCGGGACGGGGGAGCAGTACTTC.

This clone was counted between two and nine times. The V gene is TRBV7-3, the J gene TRBJ2-5; 9 bases match TRBD1. This CDR3 region has 17 residues. The germline gives CDR1 SGHTA, CDR2 FQGTGA. V was clipped by 2 bases and J by 2 bases; unmatched bases: 9. Here the CDR3 reads CASSLGWPGQGQETQYF. CDR3 in DNA: TGTGCCAGCAGCTTAGGGTGGCCGGGACAGGGACAAGAGACCCAGTACTTC.

The chain recombines TRBV6-5 with TRBJ1-1; D gene ambiguous. The CDR3 consists of 13 residues. V lost 2 bases and J lost 2, with 6 bases in between. Germline V CDR1 and CDR2: MNHEY, SVGAGI. CDR3: CASSYTSNTEAFF. CDR3 nucleotides: TGTGCCAGCAGTTACACCAGCAACACTGAAGCTTTCTTT.

This clone was counted a single time. This chain connects TRBV19 to TRBJ1-5, with D possibly TRBD1 on 6 matching bases. CDR3 size: 14 residues. Trimming removed 3 bases from V and 6 bases from J, with 12 bases in between. The germline V gene has CDR1 LNHDA and CDR2 SQIVND (reference sequence). This CDR3 reads CASSISQGFQPQHF. The CDR3, as DNA: TGTGCCAGTAGTATTAGTCAGGGGTTTCAGCCCCAGCATTTT.

The chain carries TRBV4-3 and TRBJ2-1; 8 nucleotides match TRBD2. The CDR3 is 20 residues long. From germline, CDR1 is LGHNA and CDR2 YSLEER. V lost 0 bases, J lost 0 bases, and 13 bases stayed unmatched. The CDR3 protein is CASSQDLRGGGGSSYNEQFF. The DNA for the CDR3 is TGCGCCAGCAGCCAAGATTTACGGGGCGGCGGGGGGAGCTCCTACAATGAGCAGTTCTTC.

The chain joins TRBV6-1 to TRBJ1-1; D is ambiguous. Germline assignment: CDR1 MNHNS and CDR2 SASEGT. The CDR3 spans 13 residues. The V and J ends lost 1 base and 4 bases respectively, with 7 bases between them. For the CDR3, the DNA is TGTGCCAGCAGTGAAGGGGTTGCCACTGAAGCTTTCTTT. It translates to CASSEGVATEAFF.

A remark on this clone: Other DNA sequences of this sample code for an identical CDR3. This chain joins TRBV18 and TRBJ2-2; D remains unclear. Germline CDR1 KGHSH, CDR2 LQKENI. The V gene lost 3 bases and the J gene lost 4 bases, with 9 bases spanning the gap. This CDR3 contains 14 residues. CDR3 in DNA: TGTGCCAGCTCACCTCCGAGCCTCACCGGGGAGCTGTTTTTT. It is translated as CASSPPSLTGELFF.

V usage is TRBV11-3 and J usage is TRBJ2-3; 9 nucleotides align to TRBD2. V was pared by 1 base and J by 3 bases, with 2 bases of the junction left unmatched. Germline CDR1 and CDR2: SGHNT and YENEEA. This CDR3 has 15 amino acids. CDR3 sequence: CASSLASGDTDTQYF. Written as DNA, the CDR3 is TGTGCCAGCAGCTTAGCTAGCGGGGATACAGATACGCAGTATTTT.

This clone showed up just once. CDR3 in amino acids: CASSLRRRTEQETQYF. DNA of the CDR3: TGTGCCAGCAGCCTACGACGACGGACAGAACAAGAGACCCAGTACTTC. The chain carries TRBV5-6 and TRBJ2-5; possibly TRBD1 for D (6 bases). The CDR3 spans 16 residues. The germline CDR1 and CDR2 sequences are SGHDT and YYEEEE. Trimming removed 4 bases at V and 2 bases at J, with 18 bases between. The whole variable domain, filled in from reference TRBV5-6 and TRBJ2-5, reads DAGVTQSPTHLIKTRGQQVTLRCSPKSGHDTVSWYQQALGQGPQFIFQYYEEEERQRGNFPDRFSGHQFPNYSSELNVNALLLGDSALYLCASSLRRRTEQETQYFGPGTRLLVL.